A selection of T cell receptor beta chains follows, all from one sample in a study of technical replicates of blood from a few donors. Some clones are missing from TCRdb's copy, which holds only in-frame ones; the method was immunoSEQ multiplex PCR. The sample yields 99,000 or so clones, around 95% seen once. Specimen: T cells isolated from PBMCs. The receptors come from a human donor in good health. The CDR3 runs from the conserved cysteine through the conserved F or W. The D gene is left open where the match is weak. The listing skips clone size in some rows; elsewhere it reads once, few, many or a size class.

D | J | V | size | DNA | CDR3
. | TRBJ2-5 | TRBV18 | . | TGTGCCAGCTCACCACCGAGCGCCGGACAGAGAAAAGAGACCCAGTACTTC | CASSPPSAGQRKETQYF
TRBD1 | TRBJ2-5 | TRBV13 | . | TGTGCCAGCAGCGGAAGTTGGGACAGGGGGCTTGGTGAGACCCAGTACTTC | CASSGSWDRGLGETQYF
TRBD1 | TRBJ1-2 | TRBV28 | . | TGTGCCAGCGCTACATCGACAGGGCCCTATGGCTACACCTTC | CASATSTGPYGYTF
. | TRBJ1-2 | TRBV9 | . | TGTGCCAGCCGGGGTAGTGCTAACTATGGCTACACCTTC | CASRGSANYGYTF
. | TRBJ2-7 | TRBV7-8 | once | TGTGCCAGCAGCTTAATCTACAGAGCGGGCGAGCAGTACTTC | CASSLIYRAGEQYF
TRBD1 | TRBJ1-2 | TRBV6-5 | . | TGTGCCAGCAGCGAGAACAGGGGGCTTGGCTACACCTTC | CASSENRGLGYTF
TRBD1 | TRBJ2-7 | TRBV13 | . | TGTGCCAGCAGCTTAGGCCGACAGGGGAGCTCCTACGAGCAGTACTTC | CASSLGRQGSSYEQYF
. | TRBJ2-1 | TRBV7-3 | . | TGTGCCAGCAGCTTATTTAGGACAGCCTCCTACAATGAGCAGTTCTTC | CASSLFRTASYNEQFF
. | TRBJ2-3 | TRBV19 | few | TGTGCCAGTAGTGCGGGACTCATCGAAGATACGCAGTATTTT | CASSAGLIEDTQYF
TRBD2 | TRBJ2-7 | TRBV10-3 | . | TGTGCCATCAGCGGGACTAGCGGCTACGAGCAGTACTTC | CAISGTSGYEQYF
. | TRBJ1-1 | TRBV10-1 | . | TGCGCCACCTCCGGAGGGACTGAAGCTTTCTTT | CATSGGTEAFF
TRBD2 | TRBJ2-7 | TRBV7-2 | . | TGTGCCAGCAGCTCCCCGGGACTAGCGGGATCCTACGAGCAGTACTTC | CASSSPGLAGSYEQYF
. | TRBJ1-2 | TRBV10-1 | . | TGCGCCAGCAGTGAGTCATTCAGGGCTCACTATGGCTACACCTTC | CASSESFRAHYGYTF
TRBD1 | TRBJ2-7 | TRBV9 | . | TGTGCCAGCAGCGCCCACCAGAGGGGGCCGTACGAGCAGTACTTC | CASSAHQRGPYEQYF
. | TRBJ2-1 | TRBV6-1 | . | TGTGCCAGCAGTGTAGCGGCCCTTTACAATGAGCAGTTCTTC | CASSVAALYNEQFF
. | TRBJ1-1 | TRBV5-6 | . | TGTGCCAGCAGCCTAGGGGGTGCCACTGAAGCTTTCTTT | CASSLGGATEAFF
TRBD1 | TRBJ1-1 | TRBV11-2 | . | TGTGCCAGCAGCTTGACAGGGGGGGCTGAAGCTTTCTTT | CASSLTGGAEAFF
. | TRBJ2-2 | TRBV14 | . | TGTGCCAGCAGCCAAGGCCCAGGGGTCACCGGGGAGCTGTTTTTT | CASSQGPGVTGELFF
. | TRBJ2-2 | TRBV5-1 | . | TGCGCCAGCAGCTTGTCTGCGGGACGCACCGGGGAGCTGTTTTTT | CASSLSAGRTGELFF
. | TRBJ1-1 | TRBV10-1 | . | TGCGCCAGCAGTCCATGGGCTAACAGGGATTTAACTGAAGCTTTCTTT | CASSPWANRDLTEAFF
TRBD2 | TRBJ2-5 | TRBV5-4 | . | TGTGCCAGCAGCCCAGAAGCGGGGCGGGAGACCCAGTACTTC | CASSPEAGRETQYF
. | TRBJ2-7 | TRBV6-6 | . | TGTGCCAGCAGTTACTCGGCCTCATTGGGAGCCGAGCAGTACTTC | CASSYSASLGAEQYF
. | TRBJ2-7 | TRBV6-6 | . | TGTGCCAGCAGTTATTGGCCCCCAGCGACCGAGCAGTACTTC | CASSYWPPATEQYF
TRBD1 | TRBJ2-2 | TRBV4-1 | . | TGCGCCAGCAGCCAAGTCACAGGGGAGTTCACCGGGGAGCTGTTTTTT | CASSQVTGEFTGELFF
. | TRBJ2-1 | TRBV10-3 | . | TGTGCCATCAGGGAGCCTACCCGCTACAATGAGCAGTTCTTC | CAIREPTRYNEQFF
. | TRBJ2-7 | TRBV7-6 | . | TGTGCCAGCAGCTTGGCTAGCAGCTACGAGCAGTACTTC | CASSLASSYEQYF
TRBD1 | TRBJ1-4 | TRBV6-6 | . | TGTGCCAGTCGGACAGGGGCAAATGAAAAACTGTTTTTT | CASRTGANEKLFF
. | TRBJ2-7 | TRBV27 | . | TGTGCCAGCATCTCAGTTACCTACGAGCAGTACTTC | CASISVTYEQYF
. | TRBJ1-3 | TRBV7-3 | . | TGTGCCAGCAGCTTAACGGGGGCAGCTTCCTCTGGAAACACCATATATTTT | CASSLTGAASSGNTIYF